This entry lists 32 T cell receptor beta chains sequenced from one sample in a study of blood T cell repertoires in COVID-19 (dated by TCRdb to 2020 to 2022). Preparation of the library involved the immunoSEQ multiplex PCR assay. TCRdb carries this immuneACCESS record with in-frame sequences only. Its versions omit some clonotypes, under half of them owing to an unresolved V gene in the studies checked, with the rest unexplained. Here the sample has 490,000 or so clones; around 85% occur a single time. 8.3% of the sample rests with the top ten. Specimen: PBMCs or T cells enriched from blood (not recorded which). Receptors originate from a woman aged 55-69 years who had recovered from COVID-19.

With respect to this clone: Other DNA sequences in this sample translate to the same CDR3. The rearrangement uses TRBV3-1 (or the pseudogene TRBV3-2) and TRBJ1-2; a weak D match, TRBD1 (6 bases). CDR3 length: 12 amino acids. V dropped 4 bases and J dropped 5 bases, with 8 bases sitting between them. CDR1 is LGHDT and CDR2 is YNNKEL in the germline V gene (reference sequence). In DNA form, the CDR3 reads TGTGCCAGCAGCCGGACAGATTATGGCTACACCTTC. Its translation: CASSRTDYGYTF.

The rearrangement uses TRBV5-6 and TRBJ2-7, with D maybe TRBD1 (5 bases). Trimming shortened V by 0 bases and J by 0 bases, and 10 bases separated the two germline ends. Germline V gene lookup returns CDR1 SGHDT and CDR2 YYEEEE. The CDR3 sequence is 15 residues long. CDR3 protein: CASSLDRLSSYEQYV. The DNA for the CDR3 is TGTGCCAGCAGCTTGGACAGGCTTAGCTCCTACGAGCAGTACGTC.

The chain combines TRBV6-1 with TRBJ2-1; TRBD2 is a possible D gene (6 bases). The germline CDR1 and CDR2 sequences are MNHNS and SASEGT. The CDR3 contains 16 residues. V was clipped by 2 bases and J by 2 bases, with 13 bases between them. The DNA for the CDR3 is TGTGCCAGCAGTGAACTCGTGGCGGGGACCTACAATGAGCAGTTCTTC. Its translation: CASSELVAGTYNEQFF.

Only one count was recorded for this clone. In nucleotides, the CDR3 is TGTGCCAGCAGCTTAGATCGACAGGAGGTATATGGCTACACCTTC. Its protein is CASSLDRQEVYGYTF. V gene TRBV11-2 combines with J gene TRBJ1-2; the D gene is possibly TRBD1 (6 bases). V dropped 0 bases and J dropped 5 bases, with 13 bases sitting between them. Germline V lookup: CDR1 SGHAT, CDR2 FQNNGV. The CDR3 is 15 residues long.

This chain links TRBV9 with TRBJ2-3, with D uncertain. V gave up 1 base and J gave up 1 base, with 16 bases separating them. The CDR3 length is 17 residues. Germline V lookup: CDR1 SGDLS, CDR2 YYNGEE. CDR3 region: CASSVRINWRGTDTQYF. The CDR3 region has the DNA TGTGCCAGCAGCGTACGTATCAATTGGAGAGGCACAGATACGCAGTATTTT.

The gene calls are TRBV28 and TRBJ1-6; 7 positions agree with TRBD1. CDR1 is MDHEN and CDR2 is SYDVKM in the germline V gene. J gave up 8 bases and V 5 bases, and 12 bases lay outside the gene matches. The CDR3 runs to 16 residues. CDR3: CASSQTPQGWDSPLHF. In DNA form, the CDR3 reads TGTGCCAGCAGTCAAACCCCACAGGGGTGGGATTCACCCCTCCACTTT.

The V call is TRBV27, the J call TRBJ2-2, with TRBD2 matching over 7 bases. The CDR3 runs 16 residues. Germline CDR1 and CDR2: MNHEY and SMNVEV (reference sequence). V dropped 6 bases and J dropped 0; count of bases not matched to a gene: 7. This CDR3 is CASSPAGTTNTGELFF. The CDR3 DNA reads TGTGCCAGCAGCCCCGCTGGGACTACGAACACCGGGGAGCTGTTTTTT.

The chain combines TRBV5-1 with TRBJ1-5; possible D gene TRBD1, 6 bases. Germline CDR1 is SGHRS and CDR2 is YFSETQ. V lost 1 base, J lost 4 bases, and 12 bases lay in between. The CDR3 consists of 15 residues. CDR3: CASSLTGTPNQPQHF. As DNA, the CDR3 is TGCGCCAGCAGCTTGACAGGGACCCCTAATCAGCCCCAGCATTTT.

J is TRBJ2-3 and V is TRBV5-1, with 10 bases matching TRBD2. The J segment lost 6 bases and the V segment lost 4 bases, leaving 8 bases of the junction unmatched. This CDR3 comprises 15 residues. Germline V gene sequence: CDR1 SGHRS, CDR2 YFSETQ. The CDR3, as DNA: TGCGCCAGCAGCATCGGGACTAGCGTAGCGGATACGCAGTATTTT. Translated: CASSIGTSVADTQYF.

The J gene is TRBJ2-3, the V gene TRBV20-1; D not resolved. Germline CDR1 and CDR2: DFQATT and SNEGSKA (reference sequence). The CDR3 runs 13 residues. The germline V and J ends were trimmed by 3 bases and 1 base, with 8 bases remaining between them. CDR3 sequence reads: CSASNPGTDTQYF. CDR3 coding DNA: TGCAGTGCTAGTAATCCTGGCACAGATACGCAGTATTTT.

The J gene is TRBJ1-1, the V gene TRBV11-3; no clear D. V lost 0 bases and J 8 bases, leaving 10 bases between the germline ends. CDR1 is SGHNT, CDR2 YENEEA, per germline. The CDR3 spans 13 residues. The CDR3 region has the DNA TGTGCCAGCAGCTTAGAAGCGGAGAGCGAAGCTTTCTTT. It translates to CASSLEAESEAFF.

CDR3 amino acids: CASRHRQSYEQYF. The CDR3 DNA reads TGTGCCAGCAGACATAGACAGAGCTACGAGCAGTACTTC. The chain carries TRBV7-9 and TRBJ2-7; maybe TRBD1 (5 bases). Germline CDR1 reads SEHNR; CDR2 reads FQNEAQ (reference sequence). CDR3 length equals 13 residues. V lost 6 bases, J lost 3 bases, and 12 bases lay in between.

This chain uses TRBV28 with TRBJ2-7; TRBD1 matches at 9 bases. Germline V gene data show CDR1 as MDHEN and CDR2 as SYDVKM. This CDR3 region has 14 residues. V trimming: 0 bases; J trimming: 4 bases; junction bases outside the gene matches: 1. Here the CDR3 DNA reads TGTGCCAGCAGTTTATGGGACAGGGGATACGAGCAGTACTTC. It specifies CASSLWDRGYEQYF.

The chain combines TRBV2 with TRBJ1-1, with 7 bases aligning to TRBD1. The CDR3 consists of 12 residues. J was trimmed by 7 bases and V by 4 bases; bases with no gene match: 3. Germline CDR1 reads SNHLY; CDR2 reads FYNNEI. The CDR3 loop reads CASSVGQREAFF. CDR3 coding DNA: TGTGCCAGCAGTGTGGGACAGCGTGAAGCTTTCTTT.

J is TRBJ2-1 and V is TRBV24-1; 14 bases are shared with TRBD2. Germline V lookup: CDR1 KGHDR, CDR2 SFDVKD. The ends lost 3 bases at V and 6 bases at J; junction bases unmatched: 9. This CDR3 is 18 amino acids long. The CDR3 bases are TGTGCCACCAGTGATCCTGGACTAGCGGGGGGTTTTGGCAATGAGCAGTTCTTC. Translated, it gives CATSDPGLAGGFGNEQFF.

The rearrangement joins TRBV19 to TRBJ1-1; 8 bases fit TRBD1. This CDR3 spans 15 amino acids. Germline V gene data show CDR1 as LNHDA and CDR2 as SQIVND (reference sequence). The J segment lost 4 bases and the V segment lost 6 bases, leaving 10 bases of the junction unmatched. CDR3 sequence (DNA): TGTGCCAGTAGGGCGGGGGGGACAGGAGGCACTGAAGCTTTCTTT. Protein product: CASRAGGTGGTEAFF.

This chain connects TRBV3-1 (or the pseudogene TRBV3-2) to TRBJ1-3; no reliable D call. Germline CDR1 LGHDT, CDR2 YNNKEL (reference sequence). The ends were cut back, 1 base at V and 4 bases at J, with 14 bases in the middle. CDR3 length: 16 residues. The CDR3 is CASSQGSARRGNTIYF. The CDR3 DNA follows: TGTGCCAGCAGCCAAGGTTCGGCTAGGAGGGGAAACACCATATATTTT.

The CDR3: CASRDRANQPQHF. As DNA, the CDR3 is TGTGCCAGTCGGGACAGGGCCAATCAGCCCCAGCATTTT. The V and J genes are TRBV19 and TRBJ1-5, with 9 bases matching TRBD1. Germline V gives CDR1 LNHDA, CDR2 SQIVND (reference sequence). The V gene end was trimmed by 8 bases and the J gene end by 3 bases; junction bases not matched to a gene: 2. The CDR3 covers 13 residues.

This chain connects TRBV2 to TRBJ2-1; 7 bases fit TRBD1. V was clipped by 4 bases and J by 2 bases; unmatched bases: 5. The CDR3 covers 15 residues. Germline CDR1 SNHLY, CDR2 FYNNEI. As DNA, the CDR3 is TGTGCCAGCAGTGCAACAGGGGAAACCTACAATGAGCAGTTCTTC. This gives the protein CASSATGETYNEQFF.

The V and J genes are TRBV5-1 and TRBJ1-3, with 7 bases that match TRBD1. This CDR3 is built from 17 residues. J gave up 0 bases and V 4 bases, and 10 bases lay outside the gene matches. Per the germline V gene, CDR1 is SGHRS and CDR2 is YFSETQ. DNA of the CDR3: TGCGCCAGCAGCCCCGACCCGTGGACAGGCTCTGGAAACACCATATATTTT. This translates into CASSPDPWTGSGNTIYF.

The rearrangement joins TRBV11-2 to TRBJ2-3; the match to TRBD1 covers 8 bases. This CDR3 is 15 amino acids long. Looked up from germline, CDR1 is SGHAT and CDR2 is FQNNGV. With 3 bases clipped from V and 2 bases from J, the junction kept 4 bases outside the gene matches. The CDR3 sequence: CASSFRGRTTDTQYF. In nucleotides, the CDR3 is TGTGCCAGCAGCTTCAGGGGGCGTACCACAGATACGCAGTATTTT.

Only one count was recorded for this clone. CDR3 protein: CASSLAAVQRNTEAFF. CDR3 DNA sequence: TGTGCCAGCAGCTTGGCGGCGGTGCAGAGGAACACTGAAGCTTTCTTT. The chain recombines TRBV5-6 with TRBJ1-1; D remains unclear. Deletions cut 0 bases from V and 1 base from J, with 13 bases between. Germline V lookup: CDR1 SGHDT, CDR2 YYEEEE. There are 16 residues in the CDR3.

The rearrangement links TRBV11-3 to TRBJ1-6; D is ambiguous. There are 13 residues in the CDR3. The germline V gene has CDR1 SGHNT and CDR2 YENEEA. V was shortened by 2 bases and J by 7 bases, with 6 bases between the two germline ends. The CDR3 is CASSLKRNSPLHF. The CDR3 nucleotides read TGTGCCAGCAGCTTAAAGAGGAATTCACCCCTCCACTTT.

The J gene is TRBJ2-2, the V gene TRBV24-1, with 8 positions matching TRBD1. The CDR3 length is 17 residues. The V gene's germline CDR1 is KGHDR and CDR2 SFDVKD. Germline trimming cut 0 bases from V and 9 bases from J; bases unmatched to any gene: 11. The CDR3 sequence: CATSDLSGGAGIRELFF. The DNA of the CDR3 is TGTGCCACCAGTGATTTGTCAGGGGGCGCTGGGATCAGGGAGCTGTTTTTT.

V is TRBV7-2 and J is TRBJ1-1, with D possibly matching TRBD1 (6 bases). Between the trimmed V and J ends, which lost 3 bases and 10 bases, there was a span of 12 bases. Germline V gene data show CDR1 as SGHTA and CDR2 as FQGNSA. The CDR3 has 12 amino acids. The CDR3 sequence is CASSFGTTPAFF. The CDR3 coding sequence is TGTGCCAGCAGCTTTGGGACAACCCCAGCTTTCTTT.

The V and J genes are TRBV12-2 and TRBJ1-4; the DNA was not used to check the table's D call, TRBD1. TRBV12-2 is given as a pseudogene. CDR3 length equals 17 residues. DNA of the CDR3: TGTGCAAGTCGCTCACCCCCCGGCGGGGACAGAAATAAAAAACTGTTTTTT. Protein: CASRSPPGGDRNKKLFF.

The chain couples TRBV24-1 to TRBJ1-2, with unresolved D. The V end lost 4 bases, the J end lost 8 bases, and 10 bases lay between the germline ends. Per the germline V gene, CDR1 is KGHDR and CDR2 is SFDVKD. The CDR3 runs 12 residues. CDR3 DNA sequence: TGTGCCACCAGTGACTCCGGTAGCGGCTACACCTTC. Translating it yields CATSDSGSGYTF.

This clone was counted once. This chain joins TRBV18 and TRBJ1-2; TRBD1 matches at 7 bases. After removal of 1 base from V and 1 base from J, the junction contained 3 bases not matched to a gene. Germline lookup yields CDR1 KGHSH and CDR2 LQKENI. The CDR3 consists of 15 residues. This CDR3 reads CASSPQGDSNYGYTF. In DNA form, the CDR3 reads TGTGCCAGCTCACCACAGGGGGACAGTAACTATGGCTACACCTTC.

The chain has TRBV5-5 and TRBJ2-7; TRBD2 matches at 11 bases. Germline V lookup: CDR1 SGHKS, CDR2 YYEKEE (reference sequence). CDR3 length: 15 residues. The V gene end was trimmed by 5 bases and the J gene end by 1 base; junction bases not matched to a gene: 5. CDR3 nucleotides: TGTGCCAGCAGTCCGACTAGCGGGGTTTCCTACGAGCAGTACTTC. Translation: CASSPTSGVSYEQYF.

V usage is TRBV3-1 (or the pseudogene TRBV3-2) and J usage is TRBJ1-6, with D perhaps TRBD1 (6 bases). The V and J ends lost 4 bases and 5 bases respectively, with 15 bases between them. CDR1 and CDR2 (germline): LGHDT, YNNKEL (reference sequence). The CDR3 runs to 16 residues. The CDR3 here is CASSPNRVGDNSPLHF. CDR3 DNA sequence: TGTGCCAGCAGCCCCAACAGGGTCGGCGATAATTCACCCCTCCACTTT.

This chain links TRBV18 with TRBJ1-2; 10 bases align to TRBD1. Germline V CDR1 and CDR2: KGHSH, LQKENI. The trim removed 0 bases at V and 7 bases at J, leaving 5 bases unmatched. This CDR3 contains 15 residues. In nucleotides, the CDR3 is TGTGCCAGCTCACCACCGGGACAGGGGATCGGTGGCTACACCTTC. Its translation: CASSPPGQGIGGYTF.

The chain uses TRBV4-1 and TRBJ1-1; no clear D. Per the germline V gene, CDR1 is MGHRA and CDR2 is YSYEKL. The CDR3 spans 14 residues. Trimming cost V 1 base and J 4 bases, with 10 bases left between them. The CDR3 DNA reads TGCGCCAGCAGCCAAGGGACTGCCAGCACTGAAGCTTTCTTT. It translates to CASSQGTASTEAFF.